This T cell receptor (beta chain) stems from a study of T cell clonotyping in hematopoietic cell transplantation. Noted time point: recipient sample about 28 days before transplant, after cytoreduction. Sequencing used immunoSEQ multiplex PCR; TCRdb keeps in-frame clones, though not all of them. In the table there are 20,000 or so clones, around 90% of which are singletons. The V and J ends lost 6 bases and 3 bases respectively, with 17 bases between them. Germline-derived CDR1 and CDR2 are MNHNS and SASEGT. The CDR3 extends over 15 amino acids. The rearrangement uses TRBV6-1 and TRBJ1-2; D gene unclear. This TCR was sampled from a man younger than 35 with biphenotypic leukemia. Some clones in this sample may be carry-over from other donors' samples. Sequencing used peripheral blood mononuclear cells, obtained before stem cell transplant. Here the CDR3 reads CASRHDLGGYYGYTF. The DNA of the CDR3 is TGTGCCAGCAGACATGACTTGGGAGGGTACTATGGCTACACCTTC.